These 20 T cell receptor beta chains share one sample of origin, sequenced in a study of blood T cell repertoires in COVID-19. Assay used: immunoSEQ multiplex PCR; TCRdb lists only in-frame clones, some missing. The table shows 84,000 or so clones, with 65% to 85% occurring only once. The sample was peripheral blood. These receptors were collected from a woman of 80 years or more with acute or convalescent COVID-19.

The J gene is TRBJ2-3, the V gene TRBV6-1, with 7 bases identical to TRBD2. With V trimmed by 1 base and J by 6 bases, 13 bases remained unmatched. This CDR3 spans 17 amino acids. CDR1 and CDR2 from the germline V gene are MNHNS and SASEGT. The DNA of the CDR3 is TGTGCCAGCAGTGAAGACGCGGGGACTAATGACTCCGATACGCAGTATTTT. Protein sequence: CASSEDAGTNDSDTQYF.

V and J are TRBV6-5 and TRBJ1-5, with 8 bases that match TRBD1. Germline values: CDR1 MNHEY, CDR2 SVGAGI. V lost 6 bases and J lost 3; bases outside the gene matches: 7. The CDR3 runs to 15 residues. CDR3 sequence: CASRPRQGTNQPQHF. CDR3 DNA: TGTGCCAGCAGGCCCCGACAGGGGACCAATCAGCCCCAGCATTTT.

The V and J genes are TRBV5-6 and TRBJ1-5, with D perhaps TRBD1 (5 bases). CDR1 and CDR2 from the germline V gene are SGHDT and YYEEEE. V lost 0 bases and J lost 2, with 12 bases in between. The CDR3 loop spans 16 amino acids. The CDR3 bases are TGTGCCAGCAGCTTGGCCCTAGGGGCAGGCAATCAGCCCCAGCATTTT. Protein product: CASSLALGAGNQPQHF. The full variable domain, in which reference TRBV5-6 and TRBJ1-5 provide the parts outside the CDR3, is DAGVTQSPTHLIKTRGQQVTLRCSPKSGHDTVSWYQQALGQGPQFIFQYYEEEERQRGNFPDRFSGHQFPNYSSELNVNALLLGDSALYLCASSLALGAGNQPQHFGDGTRLSIL.

This chain links TRBV15 with TRBJ1-2; D is undetermined. The CDR3 has 15 residues. Germline CDR1 LNHNV, CDR2 YYDKDF (reference sequence). The V end was cut by 0 bases, the J end by 2 bases, with 10 bases between. CDR3 DNA: TGTGCCACCAGCAGAGATATCGACGGGAACTATGGCTACACCTTC. This gives the protein CATSRDIDGNYGYTF.

The rearrangement links TRBV12-1 to TRBJ1-5; TRBD1 is taken as the D call from the table, unchecked against the DNA. TRBV12-1 is a documented pseudogene. This CDR3 has 17 residues. The CDR3 DNA reads TGTGCCAGCAGCTTGGGACAGGGGGTCCCGAGCAATCAGCCCCAGCATTTT. It translates to CASSLGQGVPSNQPQHF.

The genes are TRBV5-1 and TRBJ2-5; TRBD2 matches 7 bases. This CDR3 has 13 residues. Losses at the gene ends were 4 bases for V and 5 bases for J; bases not matched to a gene: 5. The germline V gene has CDR1 SGHRS and CDR2 YFSETQ. The CDR3 bases are TGCGCCAGCAGCGGCGGGAGCCGGGAGACCCAGTACTTC. Translation gives CASSGGSRETQYF.

This chain connects TRBV28 to TRBJ2-3; TRBD2 aligns across 11 bases. The CDR3 length is 13 residues. J gave up 6 bases and V 5 bases, and 1 base lay outside the gene matches. Germline CDR1 is MDHEN and CDR2 is SYDVKM. The CDR3 region has the DNA TGTGCCAGCAGTCTAGCGGGAGGTGATACGCAGTATTTT. Translated, it gives CASSLAGGDTQYF.

The chain uses TRBV3-1 (or the pseudogene TRBV3-2) and TRBJ2-7, with 10 bases identical to TRBD2. Germline V CDR1 and CDR2: LGHDT, YNNKEL (reference sequence). V trimming: 3 bases; J trimming: 2 bases; junction bases outside the gene matches: 7. The CDR3 is 16 residues long. The CDR3, as DNA: TGTGCCAGCAGCCACCACGGACTAGCGGACGCCTACGAGCAGTACTTC. Its translation is CASSHHGLADAYEQYF.

This chain joins TRBV6-5 and TRBJ2-3, with 9 bases that match TRBD1. V was clipped by 6 bases and J by 4 bases; unmatched bases: 2. CDR1 is MNHEY and CDR2 is SVGAGI in the germline V gene. CDR3 length: 13 residues. The DNA of the CDR3 is TGTGCCAGCAGGGACAGGGGAGCAGATACGCAGTATTTT. Its protein is CASRDRGADTQYF.

The V call is TRBV18, the J call TRBJ2-7; 14 nucleotides agree with TRBD2. J lost 3 bases, V lost 3 bases, and 1 base had no gene match. The CDR3 is 15 amino acids. Germline V CDR1 and CDR2: KGHSH, LQKENI. The CDR3 is CASSPTSGRVYEQYF. The CDR3 DNA is TGTGCCAGCTCACCGACTAGCGGGAGGGTCTACGAGCAGTACTTC.

This chain connects TRBV7-9 to TRBJ2-1; D unresolved. The CDR3 runs 16 residues. V gave up 2 bases and J gave up 8 bases, with 19 bases separating them. CDR1 is SEHNR and CDR2 is FQNEAQ in the germline V gene (reference sequence). CDR3 in DNA: TGTGCCAGCAGCTTAAGTTCTCGGGTCCCCTGGGATGAGCAGTTCTTC. Amino acid sequence: CASSLSSRVPWDEQFF.

Worth noting for this clone: This CDR3 is also generated by other DNA sequences in the sample. The V and J genes are TRBV5-1 and TRBJ1-3; D remains ambiguous. Trimming left V 0 bases short and J 0 bases short, with 4 bases between. CDR3 length equals 14 residues. Germline lookup yields CDR1 SGHRS and CDR2 YFSETQ. CDR3 sequence (DNA): TGCGCCAGCAGCTTGGGCAGCTCTGGAAACACCATATATTTT. Its translation: CASSLGSSGNTIYF.

The rearrangement joins TRBV10-3 to TRBJ2-1; D may be TRBD2 (5 bases). CDR1 is ENHRY and CDR2 is SYGVKD in the germline V gene. V lost 8 bases to trimming and J lost 0 bases, with 8 bases between them. The CDR3 has 13 residues. In DNA form, the CDR3 reads TGTGCCATCCGTGGGAGCTCCTACAATGAGCAGTTCTTC. This codes for CAIRGSSYNEQFF.

The rearrangement uses TRBV7-8 and TRBJ1-5; 8 bases are shared with TRBD1. This CDR3 contains 14 residues. From germline, CDR1 is SGHVS and CDR2 FQNEAQ. The junction had 0 bases not matched to a gene; V was cut back by 3 bases and J by 2 bases. CDR3 region: CASSLGQGNQPQHF. CDR3 DNA sequence: TGTGCCAGCAGCTTGGGACAGGGCAATCAGCCCCAGCATTTT. Looking up the rest from reference TRBV7-8 and TRBJ1-5 gives the full variable domain: GAGVSQSPRYKVAKRGQDVALRCDPISGHVSLFWYQQALGQGPEFLTYFQNEAQLDKSGLPSDRFFAERPEGSVSTLKIQRTQQEDSAVYLCASSLGQGNQPQHFGDGTRLSIL.

The V gene is TRBV7-8, the J gene TRBJ1-3; D is possibly TRBD1 (6 bases). V was pared by 5 bases and J by 0 bases, with 14 bases between. This CDR3 region has 16 residues. Germline V gene lookup returns CDR1 SGHVS and CDR2 FQNEAQ. The CDR3 DNA is TGTGCCAGCAGCCGAACAGGGACTAGCTCTGGAAACACCATATATTTT. It is translated as CASSRTGTSSGNTIYF.

The chain joins TRBV30 to TRBJ1-1, with TRBD1 identical over 7 bases. The CDR3 contains 14 residues. The germline V gene encodes CDR1 GTSNPN and CDR2 SVGIG (reference sequence). V lost 5 bases and J lost 0; bases outside the gene matches: 6. CDR3 loop: CAWQTGNMNTEAFF. Here the CDR3 DNA reads TGTGCCTGGCAGACAGGGAACATGAACACTGAAGCTTTCTTT. The full variable domain, its missing parts supplied by reference TRBV30 and TRBJ1-1, is SQTIHQWPATLVQPVGSPLSLECTVEGTSNPNLYWYRQAAGRGLQLLFYSVGIGQISSEVPQNLSASRPQDRQFILSSKKLLLSDSGFYLCAWQTGNMNTEAFFGQGTRLTVV.

The gene calls are TRBV7-9 and TRBJ2-7; 11 bases map to TRBD2. The trim removed 5 bases at V and 2 bases at J, leaving 8 bases unmatched. The germline gives CDR1 SEHNR, CDR2 FQNEAQ (reference sequence). The CDR3 covers 16 residues. The CDR3 sequence: CASSAGTSGTTYEQYF. As DNA, the CDR3 is TGTGCCAGCAGCGCGGGGACTAGCGGCACCACCTACGAGCAGTACTTC.

This chain joins TRBV3-1 (or the pseudogene TRBV3-2) and TRBJ1-2, with a tentative D call TRBD1 (6 bases). Looked up from germline, CDR1 is LGHDT and CDR2 is YNNKEL (reference sequence). The germline V and J ends were trimmed by 8 bases and 8 bases, with 15 bases remaining between them. CDR3 length equals 12 residues. In DNA form, the CDR3 reads TGTGCCAGCTCGGACAGTCTCAGGGGCTACACCTTC. It translates to CASSDSLRGYTF.

V gene TRBV24-1 combines with J gene TRBJ2-2; D may be TRBD2 (5 bases). The CDR3 extends over 14 amino acids. The germline gives CDR1 KGHDR, CDR2 SFDVKD. Trimming shortened V by 9 bases and J by 2 bases, and 12 bases separated the two germline ends. CDR3 nucleotides: TGTGCCACCCCTGGACTGCCCAACACCGGGGAGCTGTTTTTT. The encoded protein is CATPGLPNTGELFF.

This rearrangement joins TRBV2 to TRBJ2-6; 7 bases map to TRBD1. After removal of 6 bases from V and 2 bases from J, the junction contained 7 bases not matched to a gene. The germline V gene has CDR1 SNHLY and CDR2 FYNNEI. The CDR3 sequence is 16 residues long. The CDR3 spells CASRADRETGANVLTF. As DNA, the CDR3 is TGTGCCAGCAGGGCCGACAGGGAAACTGGGGCCAACGTCCTGACTTTC. Full variable domain (rest looked up from reference TRBV2 and TRBJ2-6): EPEVTQTPSHQVTQMGQEVILRCVPISNHLYFYWYRQILGQKVEFLVSFYNNEISEKSEIFDDQFSVERPDGSNFTLKIRSTKLEDSAMYFCASRADRETGANVLTFGAGSRLTVL.